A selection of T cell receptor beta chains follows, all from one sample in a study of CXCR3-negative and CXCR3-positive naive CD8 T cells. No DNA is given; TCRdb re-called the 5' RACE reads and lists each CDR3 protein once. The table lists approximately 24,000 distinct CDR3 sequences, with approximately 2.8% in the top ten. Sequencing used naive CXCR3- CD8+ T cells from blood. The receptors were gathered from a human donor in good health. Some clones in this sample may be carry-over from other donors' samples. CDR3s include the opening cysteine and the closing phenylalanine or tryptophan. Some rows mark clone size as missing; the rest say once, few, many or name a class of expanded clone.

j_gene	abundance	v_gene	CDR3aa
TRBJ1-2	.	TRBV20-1	CSALQGAGGYTF
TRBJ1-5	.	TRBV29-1	CSAVFGTGVLGNQPQHF
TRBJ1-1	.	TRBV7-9	CASSSRDRGPANTEAFF
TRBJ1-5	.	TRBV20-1	CSALPAGSEIQPQHF
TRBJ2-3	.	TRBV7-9	CASRPTGPTGSADTQYF
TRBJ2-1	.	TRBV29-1	CSVEDRRLAGGPEHNEQFF
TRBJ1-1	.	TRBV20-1	CSARGQLNTEAFF
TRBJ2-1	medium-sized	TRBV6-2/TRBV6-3	CASSLGVNEQFF
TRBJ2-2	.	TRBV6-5	CASSYDDTGELFF
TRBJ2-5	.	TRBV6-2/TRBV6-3	CASSLSEEETQYF
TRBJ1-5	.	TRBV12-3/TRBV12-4	CASSNLGPSQPQHF
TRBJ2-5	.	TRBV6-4	CASSEEVTSGGTQYF
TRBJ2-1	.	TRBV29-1	CSVSGLAGGTYNEQFF
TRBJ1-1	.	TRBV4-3	CASSQDRHGNTEAFF
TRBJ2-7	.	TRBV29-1	CSVAAGIGSYEQYF
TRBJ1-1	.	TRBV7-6	CASSWDRRSDMNTEAFF
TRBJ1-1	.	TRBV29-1	CSVEEARFVEAFF
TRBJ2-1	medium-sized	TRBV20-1	CSANSGGDYNEQFF
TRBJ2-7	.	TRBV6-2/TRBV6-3	CASRTGRLSSYEQYF
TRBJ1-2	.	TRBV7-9	CASSLGEAMHGYTF
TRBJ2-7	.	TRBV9	CASSVASLRDEQYF
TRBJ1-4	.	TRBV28	CASSLDREGEKLFF
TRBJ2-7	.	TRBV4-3	CASSQDRGRREQYF
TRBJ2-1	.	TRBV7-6	CASSYPGGGEQFF
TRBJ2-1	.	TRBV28	CASSLRSTGGYYNEQFF
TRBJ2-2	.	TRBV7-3	CASSSYSTSGANTGELFF
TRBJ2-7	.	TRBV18	CASSPYRGSHEQYF
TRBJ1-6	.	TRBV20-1	CSARADRESTRNLHF
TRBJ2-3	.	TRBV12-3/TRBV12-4	CATSFRGATTDTQYF
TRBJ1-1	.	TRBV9	CASSAGSRMNTEAFF
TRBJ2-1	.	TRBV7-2	CASSLILLGNEQFF
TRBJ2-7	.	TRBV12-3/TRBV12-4	CASSSPANSYEQYF
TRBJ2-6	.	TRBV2	CASSEIRGVGNVLTF
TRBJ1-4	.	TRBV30	CAWRTGQGYEKLFF
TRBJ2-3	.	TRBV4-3	CASSQDIRDTDTQYF
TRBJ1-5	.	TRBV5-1	CASSLAGGEDQPQHF
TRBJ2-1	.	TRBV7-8	CASSDPGAYNEQFF
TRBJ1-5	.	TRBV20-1	CSARSGEAGSQPQHF
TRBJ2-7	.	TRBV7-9	CASTLSSAIYEQYF
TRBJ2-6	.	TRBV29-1	CSVENSGANVLTF
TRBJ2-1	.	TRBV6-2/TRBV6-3	CASSPGRNNEQFF
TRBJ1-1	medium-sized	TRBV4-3	CASSREGTYLEAFF